This T cell receptor beta chain was recovered during a study of cytomegalovirus exposure and HLA in healthy donors. General observations from the study: Associated with HLA alleles at 0.05 false discovery rate in a later analysis were some 18,000 TCR beta sequences. A few V segments could not be told apart, such as TRBV6-2 and TRBV6-3, and were left out. In a later analysis, compared with equally common non-associated chains, HLA-associated beta chains were more expanded.

Note on this clone: Its antigen is currently unknown.

Germline CDR1 is MNHNY and CDR2 is SVGAGI (reference sequence). This CDR3 has 15 residues. V gave up 8 bases and J gave up 7 bases; unmatched junction bases: 11. The primer mix had 60 Vbeta and 13 Jbeta primers. Here immunoSEQ multiplex PCR was the method, and the copy in TCRdb shows in-frame clones only, minus some. The repertoire holds around 200,000 clones, with roughly 72% as singletons. The sequencing input was PBMCs. This receptor was taken from a woman aged 30 to 39 in good health and CMV-seropositive. The V call is TRBV6-6, the J call TRBJ2-3; 11 nucleotides line up with TRBD2. The CDR3 loop reads CASGGVAGGLNTQYF. The CDR3 region has the DNA TGTGCCAGCGGGGGGGTAGCGGGGGGGCTAAATACGCAGTATTTT.